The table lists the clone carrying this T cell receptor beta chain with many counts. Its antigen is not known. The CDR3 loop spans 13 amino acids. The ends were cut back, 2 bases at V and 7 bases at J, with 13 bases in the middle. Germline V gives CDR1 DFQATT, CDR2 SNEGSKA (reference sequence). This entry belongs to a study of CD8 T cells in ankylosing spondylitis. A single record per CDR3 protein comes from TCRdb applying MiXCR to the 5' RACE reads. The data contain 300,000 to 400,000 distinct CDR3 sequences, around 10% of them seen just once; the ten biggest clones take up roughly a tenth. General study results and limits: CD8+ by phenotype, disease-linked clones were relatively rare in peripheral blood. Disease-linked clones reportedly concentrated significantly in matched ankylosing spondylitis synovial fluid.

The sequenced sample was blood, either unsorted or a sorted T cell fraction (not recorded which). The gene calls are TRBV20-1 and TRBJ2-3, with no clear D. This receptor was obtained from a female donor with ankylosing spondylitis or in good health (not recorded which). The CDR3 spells CSARFVGGNTQYF. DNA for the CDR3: TGCAGTGCTAGATTTGTGGGCGGCAATACGCAGTATTTT.